The sequence of this TCR beta chain was determined in a study of blood T cell repertoires in COVID-19. Study as a whole: In each case, the material was cDNA or gDNA derived from T cells, B-cell-depleted T cells, or PBMCs.

Looked up from germline, CDR1 is SGHDT and CDR2 is YYEEEE. The CDR3 runs 16 residues. Trimming left V 2 bases short and J 0 bases short, with 12 bases between. As processed by the authors: Reference gene primers were amplified, and this amplification served to estimate nucleated cell counts. This table comes from immunoSEQ multiplex PCR, and its TCRdb copy is limited to in-frame clones, with some not included. V and J calls and clone size are as listed in that table; D and trimming were resolved from the DNA. Of roughly 200,000 clones listed, more than 70% were seen once; the top ten hold approximately 8.6%.

The material sequenced was peripheral blood. This clonotype originated in a man in his forties with active or convalescent COVID-19. This chain uses TRBV5-6 with TRBJ1-3, with D unresolved. This CDR3 reads CASSFVEGGSGNTIYF. CDR3 bases: TGTGCCAGCAGCTTTGTGGAGGGAGGCTCTGGAAACACCATATATTTT.